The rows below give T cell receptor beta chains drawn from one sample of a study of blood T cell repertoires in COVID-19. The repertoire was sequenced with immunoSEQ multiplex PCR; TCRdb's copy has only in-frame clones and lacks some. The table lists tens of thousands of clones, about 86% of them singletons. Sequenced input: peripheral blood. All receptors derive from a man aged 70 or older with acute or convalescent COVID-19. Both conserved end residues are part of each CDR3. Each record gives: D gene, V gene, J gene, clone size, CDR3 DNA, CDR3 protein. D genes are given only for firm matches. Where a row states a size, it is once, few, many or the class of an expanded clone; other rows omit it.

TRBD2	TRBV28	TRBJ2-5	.	TGTGCCAGCAGTTTACCCACGGGACTAGCGGGAGAGACCCAGTACTTC	CASSLPTGLAGETQYF
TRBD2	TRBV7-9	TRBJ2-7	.	TGTGCCAGCAGCCCCCTGAGGGGGAGCGGGAGTTTCCACGAGCAGTACTTC	CASSPLRGSGSFHEQYF
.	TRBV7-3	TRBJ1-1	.	TGTGCCAGCAGCCCCTCCCCGGGGGTCACTGAAGCTTTCTTT	CASSPSPGVTEAFF
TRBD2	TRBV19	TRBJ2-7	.	TGTGCCAGTAGAGGGGCTAGCGGGAGCCACGAGCAGTACTTC	CASRGASGSHEQYF
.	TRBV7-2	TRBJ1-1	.	TGTGCCAGCAGCTTTCCCCGGACGGGAAACACTGAAGCTTTCTTT	CASSFPRTGNTEAFF
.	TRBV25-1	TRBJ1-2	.	TGTGCCAGCAGTGAATTCCCCAGGGGAAAGGGTGGCTACACCTTC	CASSEFPRGKGGYTF
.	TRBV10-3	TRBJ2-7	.	TGTGCCATCAGGGGACAAGACGAGCAGTACTTC	CAIRGQDEQYF
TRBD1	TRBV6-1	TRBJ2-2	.	TGTGCCAGCAGTGCCGAGGGACAGAGGATGACCGGGGAGCTGTTTTTT	CASSAEGQRMTGELFF
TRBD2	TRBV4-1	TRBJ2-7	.	TGCGCCAGCAGCTTAATGGGTGGAGCGGGATACGAGCAGTACTTC	CASSLMGGAGYEQYF
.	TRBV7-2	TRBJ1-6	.	TGTGCCAGCAGCCCGCAATTCGAGGTTCTGGATTCACCCCTCCACTTT	CASSPQFEVLDSPLHF
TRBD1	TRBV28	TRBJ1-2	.	TGTGCCAGCACCAGAGGACAGGAGTTCTATGGCTACACCTTC	CASTRGQEFYGYTF
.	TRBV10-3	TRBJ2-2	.	TGTGCCATCAGTTACACAGGGCAGGGCACCGGGGAGCTGTTTTTT	CAISYTGQGTGELFF
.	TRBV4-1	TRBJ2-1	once	TGCGCCAGCAGCCAAGCCCTCTCGGGAGTGGCGGACAATGAGCAGTTCTTC	CASSQALSGVADNEQFF
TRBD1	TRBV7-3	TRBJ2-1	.	TGTGCCAGCAGCTCCGGGACAGAGAGCCCAAAGCAGTTCTTC	CASSSGTESPKQFF
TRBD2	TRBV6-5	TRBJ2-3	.	TGTGCCAGCTGCCGACTAGCGGGAAGTTCAGATACGCAGTATTTT	CASCRLAGSSDTQYF
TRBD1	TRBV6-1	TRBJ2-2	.	TGTGCCAGCAGTGAAGCGTGGGACAGGGGTAACACCGGGGAGCTGTTTTTT	CASSEAWDRGNTGELFF
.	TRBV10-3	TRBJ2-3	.	TGTGCCATCACCTTAGGGGGCACAGATACGCAGTATTTT	CAITLGGTDTQYF
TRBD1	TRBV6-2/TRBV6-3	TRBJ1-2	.	TGTGCCAGCAACCCGGGACAGCGATCGAGGGGCTACACCTTC	CASNPGQRSRGYTF
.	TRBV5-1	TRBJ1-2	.	TGCGCCAGCAGCCGGGGTGGGCAGACTAACTATGGCTACACCTTC	CASSRGGQTNYGYTF
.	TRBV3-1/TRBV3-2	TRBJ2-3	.	TGTGCCAGCAGCCGAAAGGGGCTAGCGACAGATACGCAGTATTTT	CASSRKGLATDTQYF
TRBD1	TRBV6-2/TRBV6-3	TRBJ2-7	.	TGTGCCAGCAGTGCCGACCGGGACAGCAGCTCCTACGAGCAGTACTTC	CASSADRDSSSYEQYF
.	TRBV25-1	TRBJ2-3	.	TGTGCCAGCAGAGAGACAATTCTCCGCACAGATACGCAGTATTTT	CASRETILRTDTQYF
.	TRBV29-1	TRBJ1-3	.	TGCAGCGTTGAAGTGGCAGGGGTCGGAAACACCATATATTTT	CSVEVAGVGNTIYF
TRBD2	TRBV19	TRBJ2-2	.	TGTGCCAGTAGTATTCATCGGGAGGGCCGGGCCGGGGAGCTGTTTTTT	CASSIHREGRAGELFF
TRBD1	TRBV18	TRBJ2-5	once	TGTGCCAGCTCACCACGTAGACAGGGCGAAGAGACCCAGTACTTC	CASSPRRQGEETQYF
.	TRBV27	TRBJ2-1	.	TGTGCCAGCAGTATCATGCCGGGACATGTTTATGAGCAGTTCTTC	CASSIMPGHVYEQFF
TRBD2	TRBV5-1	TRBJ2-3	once	TGCGCCAGCAGCTCGAGCACCGGGACTAGCCTAATGCATACGCAGTATTTT	CASSSSTGTSLMHTQYF
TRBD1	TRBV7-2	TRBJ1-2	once	TGTGCCAGCAGCAGGACAGGGGACTATGGCTACACCTTC	CASSRTGDYGYTF
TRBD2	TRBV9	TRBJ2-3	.	TGTGCCAGCAGCGTAGGCGGCGGGAGCGCGGCAGATACGCAGTATTTT	CASSVGGGSAADTQYF
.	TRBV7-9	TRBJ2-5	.	TGTGCCAGCAGCTTAGTTTGGAGTCAGCAAGAGACCCAGTACTTC	CASSLVWSQQETQYF
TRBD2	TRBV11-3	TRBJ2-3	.	TGTGCCAGCAGCAGAGGGACTAGCGGAACAGATACGCAGTATTTT	CASSRGTSGTDTQYF
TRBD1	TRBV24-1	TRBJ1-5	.	TGTGCCACCAGTGATTCGAGACAGGGGTCTCAGCCCCAGCATTTT	CATSDSRQGSQPQHF
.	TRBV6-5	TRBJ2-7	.	TGTGCCAGCAGGGGGGACACCCAGCGCTACGAGCAGTACTTC	CASRGDTQRYEQYF
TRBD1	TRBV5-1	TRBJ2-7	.	TGCGCCAGCAGCCCGGACAGGTATCGCTCCGAGCAGTACTTC	CASSPDRYRSEQYF
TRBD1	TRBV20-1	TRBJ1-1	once	TGCAGTGCTGACAGGGACACTGAAGCTTTCTTT	CSADRDTEAFF
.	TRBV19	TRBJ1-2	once	TGTGCCAGTAGTATTACGGACAGCGACTATGGCTACACCTTC	CASSITDSDYGYTF
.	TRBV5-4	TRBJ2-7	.	TGTGCCAGCAGCTTGTGGGAGGACGAGCAGTACTTC	CASSLWEDEQYF
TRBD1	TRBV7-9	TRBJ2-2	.	TGTGCCAGCAGCCTACTGGTCGGGACAGGGAGGACCGGGGAGCTGTTTTTT	CASSLLVGTGRTGELFF
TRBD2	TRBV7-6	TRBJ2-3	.	TGTGCCAGCAGCTTAGGGGCGGGAGCGGCAGATACGCAGTATTTT	CASSLGAGAADTQYF
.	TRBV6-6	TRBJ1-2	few	TGTGCCAGCAGGGCAGGGTATGGCTACACCTTC	CASRAGYGYTF
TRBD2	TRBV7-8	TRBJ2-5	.	TGTGCCAGCAGCTCCCGGACTAGCGGGTACCAAGAGACCCAGTACTTC	CASSSRTSGYQETQYF
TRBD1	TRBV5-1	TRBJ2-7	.	TGCGCCAGCAGCGCGGGACAGGGGGGATACGAGCAGTACTTC	CASSAGQGGYEQYF
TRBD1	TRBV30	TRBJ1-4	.	TGTGCCTGGGACACAGGGGGGGATGAAAAACTGTTTTTT	CAWDTGGDEKLFF
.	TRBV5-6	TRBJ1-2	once	TGTGCCAGCAGCTTTCAGGGGAACTATGGCTACACCTTC	CASSFQGNYGYTF
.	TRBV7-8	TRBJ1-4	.	TGTGCCAGCAGCTTTGGAGGTTTAGGGGAAAAACTGTTTTTT	CASSFGGLGEKLFF
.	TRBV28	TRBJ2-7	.	TGTGCCAGCAGTCCTAGTGAAGGAACCACCCTTCTAGGGCAGTACTTC	CASSPSEGTTLLGQYF
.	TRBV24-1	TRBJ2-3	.	TGTGCCACCAGTGATCCTAGTAGCATATCGAATACGCAGTATTTT	CATSDPSSISNTQYF
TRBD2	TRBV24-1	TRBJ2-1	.	TGTGCCACCAGTGATTATCGAGGCGGGAGGGACGAGCAGTTCTTC	CATSDYRGGRDEQFF
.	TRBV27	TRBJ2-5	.	TGTGCCAGCAACACCGGGAACAGTAAAGAGACCCAGTACTTC	CASNTGNSKETQYF
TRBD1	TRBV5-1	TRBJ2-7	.	TGCGCCAGCAGCTTGGCAGGGACAGGGGGCTACGAGCAGTACTTC	CASSLAGTGGYEQYF
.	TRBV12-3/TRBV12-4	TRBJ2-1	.	TGTGCCACCCGCGGGGTTTCGGGGAATGAGCAGTTCTTC	CATRGVSGNEQFF
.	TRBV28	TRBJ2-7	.	TGTGCCAGCATGGACTACCAAACCTACGAGCAGTACTTC	CASMDYQTYEQYF
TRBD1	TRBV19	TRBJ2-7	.	TGTGCCAGTAGTACTGGACAGGGGTCCTACGAGCAGTACTTC	CASSTGQGSYEQYF
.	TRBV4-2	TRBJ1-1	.	TGTGCCAGCAGCCCAGAAAAAGGCGGGAGCTTCTTT	CASSPEKGGSFF
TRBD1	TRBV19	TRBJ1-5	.	TGTGCCAGTAGAAATTACAGGGGTGGCAATCAGCCCCAGCATTTT	CASRNYRGGNQPQHF
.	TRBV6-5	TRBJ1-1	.	TGTGCCAGCAGTTACCTGAGACAGGAGAACACTGAAGCTTTCTTT	CASSYLRQENTEAFF
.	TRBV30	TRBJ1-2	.	TGTGCCTGGACCCAACTCCCCCAGGGAATTGATGGCTACACCTTC	CAWTQLPQGIDGYTF